These 17 T cell receptor beta chains originate from one sample sequenced in a study of post-analysis software for immune sequencing data. Whole-study results and caveats: A handful of TRBV segments were significantly more frequent in patients than in controls. TRBV5-6, TRBV5-1 and TRBV20-1 were among these segments.

Their cognate antigens are unknown. The authors incorporated unique molecular identifiers into the TCR beta cDNA libraries. TCRdb re-called the PCR reads with MiXCR, one entry per CDR3 protein. This sample carries approximately 730,000 distinct CDR3 sequences, 25% to 30% of them seen once, and the ten largest clones take around 0.56%. The sequenced material came from blood. The receptors originated from a girl between 5 and 17 years old with multiple sclerosis.

The chain combines TRBV11-2 with TRBJ2-7; tentative D call: TRBD2 (5 bases). Germline V gives CDR1 SGHAT, CDR2 FQNNGV. The CDR3 is made up of 13 amino acids. The V end was cut by 5 bases, the J end by 2 bases, with 10 bases between. The CDR3 DNA follows: TGTGCCAGCAGCAGGACTCCTCCCTACGAGCAGTACTTC. Translated: CASSRTPPYEQYF. The variable domain in full, with the rest retrieved from reference TRBV11-2 and TRBJ2-7, is EAGVAQSPRYKIIEKRQSVAFWCNPISGHATLYWYQQILGQGPKLLIQFQNNGVVDDSQLPKDRFSAERLKGVDSTLKIQPAKLEDSAVYLCASSRTPPYEQYFGPGTRLTVT.

This sequence joins TRBV7-8 and TRBJ2-7, with D perhaps TRBD1 or TRBD2 (5 bases each). Trimming removed 1 base from V and 0 bases from J, with 13 bases in between. Per the germline V gene, CDR1 is SGHVS and CDR2 is FQNEAQ. This CDR3 has 16 amino acids. CDR3 DNA: TGTGCCAGCAGCTTAGTCCCGGGACCGACCTCCTACGAGCAGTACTTC. Amino acids: CASSLVPGPTSYEQYF.

This clonotype came up a few times. The chain combines TRBV7-2 with TRBJ2-1; TRBD2 aligns across 9 bases. The CDR3 has 15 residues. Trimming at V came to 1 base and at J to 7 bases, leaving 5 bases not matched to a gene. The germline V gene encodes CDR1 SGHTA and CDR2 FQGNSA. Written as DNA, the CDR3 is TGTGCCAGCAGCTTAGATGGCGGGAGGGGAAATGAGCAGTTCTTC. It translates to CASSLDGGRGNEQFF.

This clonotype was counted only a few times. The rearrangement joins TRBV20-1 to TRBJ2-4, with D maybe TRBD1 (6 bases). The J call may not be correct, given that the DNA end is closer to TRBJ2-5. Germline CDR1 and CDR2: DFQATT and SNEGSKA (reference sequence). This CDR3 is 11 amino acids long. The CDR3 coding sequence is TGCAGTGCTAAAGGGGGAGAGACCCAGTACTTC. This codes for CSAKGGETQYF.

This clonotype has a handful of counts. V gene TRBV12-3 or TRBV12-4 combines with J gene TRBJ1-2; D gene uncertain. V was cut by 6 bases and J by 8 bases, with 13 bases left in between. This CDR3 has 12 amino acids. In nucleotides, the CDR3 is TGTGCCAGCAGCCCGGGGAGGGCCGGCTACACCTTC. This encodes CASSPGRAGYTF.

J is TRBJ2-3 and V is TRBV7-2, with TRBD2 as a possible D gene (6 bases). Germline V CDR1 and CDR2: SGHTA, FQGNSA. The CDR3 runs to 16 residues. The ends were cut back, 4 bases at V and 4 bases at J, with 18 bases in the middle. The DNA for the CDR3 is TGTGCCAGCAGCTATCCCGGACGCGGGGCGGCAGATACGCAGTATTTT. It codes for CASSYPGRGAADTQYF.

V usage is TRBV20-1 and J usage is TRBJ1-1; D is unresolved. The CDR3 runs 13 residues. V lost 6 bases to trimming and J lost 0 bases, with 11 bases between them. Germline V lookup: CDR1 DFQATT, CDR2 SNEGSKA (reference sequence). CDR3 protein: CSAPASMNTEAFF. CDR3 nucleotide sequence: TGCAGTGCCCCAGCTAGTATGAACACTGAAGCTTTCTTT.

The genes are TRBV2 and TRBJ2-5; 9 bases match TRBD2. V lost 4 bases and J lost 6; bases outside the gene matches: 6. From germline, CDR1 is SNHLY and CDR2 FYNNEI. This CDR3 spans 14 amino acids. The CDR3 sequence is CASSVRTSEQTQYF. For the CDR3, the DNA is TGTGCCAGCAGTGTCAGGACTAGCGAACAGACCCAGTACTTC. The variable domain in full, completed from reference TRBV2 and TRBJ2-5, reads EPEVTQTPSHQVTQMGQEVILRCVPISNHLYFYWYRQILGQKVEFLVSFYNNEISEKSEIFDDQFSVERPDGSNFTLKIRSTKLEDSAMYFCASSVRTSEQTQYFGPGTRLLVL.

The gene calls are TRBV15 and TRBJ2-1, with a weak D call TRBD2 (7 bases). Trimming left V 7 bases short and J 8 bases short, with 21 bases between. The CDR3 totals 15 residues. The germline V gene encodes CDR1 LNHNV and CDR2 YYDKDF (reference sequence). CDR3 DNA sequence: TGTGCCACCAAAGCGAGTAGGGGGGGCCGCCATGAGCAGTTCTTC. This translates into CATKASRGGRHEQFF.

As concerns this clonotype: A much more abundant neighbour one base away suggests this may be a read error. The rearrangement joins TRBV29-1 to TRBJ2-7, with D unresolved. The germline V and J ends were trimmed by 8 bases and 7 bases, with 21 bases remaining between them. The germline CDR1 and CDR2 sequences are SQVTM and ANQGSEA. There are 13 residues in the CDR3. CDR3 sequence reads: CSLLTFTDNEQYF. DNA of the CDR3: TGCAGCTTGTTGACGTTTACAGACAATGAGCAGTACTTC.

As to this clonotype: A junction boundary mismatches the germline segment, possibly from a read error. The J gene is TRBJ2-2, the V gene TRBV3-1; D might be TRBD2 (6 bases). The CDR3 sequence is 15 residues long. CDR1 is LGHDT and CDR2 is YNNKEL in the germline V gene (reference sequence). The CDR3 nucleotides are TGTGCCAGCGGCCACCGACTAGCGAACACCGGGGAGCTGTTTTTT. Translation: CASGHRLANTGELFF.

There are a few counts of this clonotype. The genes are TRBV6-4 and TRBJ1-6; D possibly corresponds to TRBD1 (6 bases). This CDR3 spans 15 amino acids. The germline V gene encodes CDR1 MRHNA and CDR2 SNTAGT. With 0 bases removed from V and 9 bases from J, the gap between germline ends came to 12 bases. CDR3 nucleotide sequence: TGTGCCAGCAGTGACTCTCGGCAGGGGATTTCACCCCTCCACTTT. Protein product: CASSDSRQGISPLHF.

This rearrangement joins TRBV20-1 to TRBJ2-5; D perhaps matches TRBD2 (5 bases). The CDR3 runs 15 residues. V was cut by 5 bases and J by 1 base, with 17 bases left in between. The germline V gene has CDR1 DFQATT and CDR2 SNEGSKA (reference sequence). CDR3 amino acids: CSAQVGGRPQETQYF. Written as DNA, the CDR3 is TGCAGTGCTCAGGTTGGAGGACGGCCCCAAGAGACCCAGTACTTC.

V and J are TRBV4-1 and TRBJ1-6; D not resolved. The CDR3 is 13 amino acids. CDR1 MGHRA and CDR2 YSYEKL come from the germline V gene. V was trimmed by 1 base and J by 7 bases, leaving 5 bases between them. CDR3: CASSQGMNSPLHF. CDR3 in DNA: TGCGCCAGCAGCCAAGGCATGAATTCACCCCTCCACTTT.

The V and J genes are TRBV12-3 or TRBV12-4 and TRBJ2-5, with 8 bases that match TRBD2. This CDR3 spans 17 amino acids. Trimming took 6 bases from V and 5 from J; bases not matched to a gene: 17. For the CDR3, the DNA is TGTGCCAGCAGGGGATTGGGACGAGCGGGGGTGAGGGAGACCCAGTACTTC. Its protein is CASRGLGRAGVRETQYF.

V usage is TRBV28 and J usage is TRBJ1-1; the D is unclear. Trimming removed 8 bases from V and 5 bases from J, with 18 bases in between. The CDR3 contains 14 residues. In germline, CDR1 is MDHEN, CDR2 SYDVKM. CDR3 residues: CASDRISFYTEAFF. CDR3 DNA: TGTGCCAGCGACCGGATCAGTTTCTATACTGAAGCTTTCTTT.

About this clonotype: This may arise from a read error, as a much more abundant clone is one base away. The chain employs TRBV9 and TRBJ2-1, with 8 positions matching TRBD1. There are 14 residues in the CDR3. Germline lookup yields CDR1 SGDLS and CDR2 YYNGEE. The V segment lost 3 bases and the J segment 5 bases; nucleotides outside the gene matches: 4. The CDR3 loop is CASSGQGRDNEQFF. In DNA form, the CDR3 reads TGTGCCAGCAGCGGACAGGGGCGGGACAATGAGCAGTTCTTC.